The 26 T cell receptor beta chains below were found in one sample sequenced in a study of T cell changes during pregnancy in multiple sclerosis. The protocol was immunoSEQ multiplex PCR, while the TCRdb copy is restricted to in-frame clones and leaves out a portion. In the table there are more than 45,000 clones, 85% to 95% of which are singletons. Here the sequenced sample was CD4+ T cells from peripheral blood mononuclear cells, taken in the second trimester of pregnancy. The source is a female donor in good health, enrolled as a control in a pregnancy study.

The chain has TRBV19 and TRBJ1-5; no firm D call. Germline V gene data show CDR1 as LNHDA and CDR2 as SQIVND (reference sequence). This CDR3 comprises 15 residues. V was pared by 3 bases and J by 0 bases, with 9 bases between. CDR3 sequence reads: CASSIGRYSNQPQHF. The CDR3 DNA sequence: TGTGCCAGTAGTATTGGCAGGTATAGCAATCAGCCCCAGCATTTT.

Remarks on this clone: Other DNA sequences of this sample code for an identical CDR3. CDR3 sequence (DNA): TGTGCCAGCATTCAAAGTGGGGCTCCCTACGAGCAGTACTTC. This sequence encodes CASIQSGAPYEQYF. The chain joins TRBV25-1 to TRBJ2-7; D is perhaps TRBD1 (5 bases). The germline V and J ends were trimmed by 7 bases and 2 bases, with 15 bases remaining between them. The germline V gene has CDR1 MGHDK and CDR2 SYGVNS. The CDR3 has 14 residues.

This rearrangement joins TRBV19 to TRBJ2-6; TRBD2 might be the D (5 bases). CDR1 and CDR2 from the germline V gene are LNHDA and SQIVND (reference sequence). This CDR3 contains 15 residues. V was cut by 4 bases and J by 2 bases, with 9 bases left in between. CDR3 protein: CASSSPGTGANVLTF. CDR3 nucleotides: TGTGCCAGTAGTAGTCCGGGGACTGGGGCCAACGTCCTGACTTTC.

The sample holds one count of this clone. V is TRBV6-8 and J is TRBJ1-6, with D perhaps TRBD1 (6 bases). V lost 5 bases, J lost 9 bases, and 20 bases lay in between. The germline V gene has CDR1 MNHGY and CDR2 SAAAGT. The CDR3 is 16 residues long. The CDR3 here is CASSTTTQGGGSPLHF. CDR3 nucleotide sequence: TGTGCCAGCAGTACCACAACCCAGGGAGGGGGTTCACCCCTCCACTTT.

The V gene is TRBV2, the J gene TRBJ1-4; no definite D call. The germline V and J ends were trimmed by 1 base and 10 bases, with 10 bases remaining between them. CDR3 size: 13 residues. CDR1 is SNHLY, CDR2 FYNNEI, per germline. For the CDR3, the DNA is TGTGCCAGCAGTGAAGAGGCTCGGGGAAAACTGTTTTTT. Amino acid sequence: CASSEEARGKLFF.

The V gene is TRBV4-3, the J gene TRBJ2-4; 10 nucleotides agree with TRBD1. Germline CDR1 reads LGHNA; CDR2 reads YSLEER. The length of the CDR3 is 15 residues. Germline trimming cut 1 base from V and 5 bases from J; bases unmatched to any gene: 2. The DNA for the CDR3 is TGCGCCAGCAGCCAAGTTGGGACAGGGGAAAACATTCAGTACTTC. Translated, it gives CASSQVGTGENIQYF.

The DNA for the CDR3 is TGTGCCAGCAGCCCGACTAGCCTCGCCTACAATGAGCAGTTCTTC. Protein sequence: CASSPTSLAYNEQFF. V usage is TRBV7-9 and J usage is TRBJ2-1; 7 nucleotides match TRBD2. Germline V gene data show CDR1 as SEHNR and CDR2 as FQNEAQ (reference sequence). With 5 bases clipped from V and 2 bases from J, the junction kept 6 bases outside the gene matches. This CDR3 spans 15 amino acids.

The CDR3 region has the DNA TGTGCCACGACGAGGGGGGGAAACACCGGGGAGCTGTTTTTT. Protein sequence: CATTRGGNTGELFF. The chain employs TRBV15 and TRBJ2-2, with D tentatively TRBD2 (7 bases). Trimming removed 9 bases from V and 2 bases from J, with 13 bases in between. CDR1 is LNHNV and CDR2 is YYDKDF in the germline V gene (reference sequence). This CDR3 is 14 amino acids long.

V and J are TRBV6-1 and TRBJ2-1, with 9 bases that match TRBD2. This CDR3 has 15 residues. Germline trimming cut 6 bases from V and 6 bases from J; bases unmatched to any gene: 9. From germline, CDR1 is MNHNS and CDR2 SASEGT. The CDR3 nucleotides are TGTGCCAGCAGCGGGGGTAGCGGGAGAATCAATGAGCAGTTCTTC. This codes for CASSGGSGRINEQFF.

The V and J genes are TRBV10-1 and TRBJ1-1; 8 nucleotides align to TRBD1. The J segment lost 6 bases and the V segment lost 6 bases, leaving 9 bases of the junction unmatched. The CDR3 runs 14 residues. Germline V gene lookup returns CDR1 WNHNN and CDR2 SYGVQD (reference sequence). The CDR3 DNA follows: TGCGCCAGCAGGGTCACAGGGGGAATCGCTGAAGCTTTCTTT. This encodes CASRVTGGIAEAFF.

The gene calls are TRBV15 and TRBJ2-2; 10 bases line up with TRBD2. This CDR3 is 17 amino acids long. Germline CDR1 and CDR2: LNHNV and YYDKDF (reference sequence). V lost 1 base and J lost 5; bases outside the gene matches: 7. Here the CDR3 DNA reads TGTGCCACCAGCAGAGCGAAACTAGCGGGAAGGACCGGGGAGCTGTTTTTT. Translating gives CATSRAKLAGRTGELFF.

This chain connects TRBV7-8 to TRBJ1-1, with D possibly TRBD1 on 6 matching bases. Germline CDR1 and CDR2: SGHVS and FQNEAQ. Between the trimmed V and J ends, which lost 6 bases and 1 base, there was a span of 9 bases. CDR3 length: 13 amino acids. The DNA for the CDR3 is TGTGCCAGCAGTTCGGACAGGAACACTGAAGCTTTCTTT. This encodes CASSSDRNTEAFF. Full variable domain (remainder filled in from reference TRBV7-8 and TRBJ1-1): GAGVSQSPRYKVAKRGQDVALRCDPISGHVSLFWYQQALGQGPEFLTYFQNEAQLDKSGLPSDRFFAERPEGSVSTLKIQRTQQEDSAVYLCASSSDRNTEAFFGQGTRLTVV.

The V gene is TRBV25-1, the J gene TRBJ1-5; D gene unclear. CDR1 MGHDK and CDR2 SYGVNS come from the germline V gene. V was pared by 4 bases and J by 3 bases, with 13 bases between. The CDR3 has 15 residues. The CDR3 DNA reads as TGTGCCAGCAGTGGGGAGGGTTCCCCCAATCAGCCCCAGCATTTT. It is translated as CASSGEGSPNQPQHF.

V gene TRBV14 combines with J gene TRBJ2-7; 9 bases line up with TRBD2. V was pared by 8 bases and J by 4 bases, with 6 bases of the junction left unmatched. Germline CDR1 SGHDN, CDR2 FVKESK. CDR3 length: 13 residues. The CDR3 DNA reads TGTGCCAGCGCCCAGGGACTAGCATACGAGCAGTACTTC. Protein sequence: CASAQGLAYEQYF.

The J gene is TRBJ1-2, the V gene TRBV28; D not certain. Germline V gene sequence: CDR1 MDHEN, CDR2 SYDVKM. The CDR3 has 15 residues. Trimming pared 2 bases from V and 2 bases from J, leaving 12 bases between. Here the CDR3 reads CASSLVQRRNYGYTF. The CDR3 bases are TGTGCCAGCAGTTTAGTCCAGCGAAGGAACTATGGCTACACCTTC.

In nucleotides, the CDR3 is TGTGCCAGCAGTCCCCGAGCTAGCGGGAGGGTTGATGAGCAGTTCTTC. Its protein is CASSPRASGRVDEQFF. The V gene is TRBV7-2, the J gene TRBJ2-1; TRBD2 matches 12 bases. Germline V gives CDR1 SGHTA, CDR2 FQGNSA. This CDR3 is 16 amino acids long. Trimming took 6 bases from V and 8 from J; bases not matched to a gene: 11.

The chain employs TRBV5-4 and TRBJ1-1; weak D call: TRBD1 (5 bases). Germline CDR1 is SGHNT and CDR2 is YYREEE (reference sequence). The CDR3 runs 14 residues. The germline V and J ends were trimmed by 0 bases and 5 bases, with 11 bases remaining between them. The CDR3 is CASSLAGGGTEAFF. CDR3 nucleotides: TGTGCCAGCAGCTTGGCCGGGGGGGGTACTGAAGCTTTCTTT.

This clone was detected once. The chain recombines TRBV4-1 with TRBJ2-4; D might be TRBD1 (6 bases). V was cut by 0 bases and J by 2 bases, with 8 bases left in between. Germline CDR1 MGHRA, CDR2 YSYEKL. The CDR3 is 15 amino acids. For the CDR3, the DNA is TGCGCCAGCAGCCAAGATCGGGACACCAAAAACATTCAGTACTTC. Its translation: CASSQDRDTKNIQYF.

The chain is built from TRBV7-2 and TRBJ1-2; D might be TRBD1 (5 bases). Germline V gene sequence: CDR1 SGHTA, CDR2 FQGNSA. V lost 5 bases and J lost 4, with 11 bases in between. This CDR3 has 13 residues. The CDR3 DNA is TGTGCCAGCAGCCCGGTGGGGGGCTATGGCTACACCTTC. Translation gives CASSPVGGYGYTF.

CDR3 DNA: TGCGCCAGCAGCCTCGGTGGACAGGGTTCTAATGAAAAACTGTTTTTT. It specifies CASSLGGQGSNEKLFF. The chain has TRBV5-1 and TRBJ1-4; 8 positions match TRBD1. Trimming took 4 bases from V and 3 from J; bases not matched to a gene: 8. Germline V gene lookup returns CDR1 SGHRS and CDR2 YFSETQ. The CDR3 is 16 amino acids.

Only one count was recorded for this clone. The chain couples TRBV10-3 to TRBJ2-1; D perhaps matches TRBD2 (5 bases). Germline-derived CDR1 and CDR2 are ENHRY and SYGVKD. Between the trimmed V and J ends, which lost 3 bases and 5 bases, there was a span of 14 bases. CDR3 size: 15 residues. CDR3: CAISEGYRADNEQFF. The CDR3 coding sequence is TGTGCCATCAGTGAAGGTTATCGAGCGGACAATGAGCAGTTCTTC.

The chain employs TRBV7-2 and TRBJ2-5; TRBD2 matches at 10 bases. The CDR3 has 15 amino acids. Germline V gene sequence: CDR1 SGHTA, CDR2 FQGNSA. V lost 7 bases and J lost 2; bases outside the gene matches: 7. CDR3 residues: CASTPASGRQETQYF. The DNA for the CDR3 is TGTGCCAGCACCCCGGCTAGCGGGAGACAAGAGACCCAGTACTTC.

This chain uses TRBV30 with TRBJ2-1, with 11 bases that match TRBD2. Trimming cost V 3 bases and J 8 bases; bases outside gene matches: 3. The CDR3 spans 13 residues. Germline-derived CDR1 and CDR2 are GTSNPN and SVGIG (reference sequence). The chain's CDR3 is CAWRLAGAHEQFF. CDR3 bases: TGTGCCTGGAGACTAGCGGGAGCGCATGAGCAGTTCTTC.

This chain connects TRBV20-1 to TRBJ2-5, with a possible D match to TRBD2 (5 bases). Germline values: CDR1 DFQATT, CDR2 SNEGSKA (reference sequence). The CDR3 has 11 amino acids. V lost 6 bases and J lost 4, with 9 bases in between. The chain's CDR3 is CSAPAGETQYF. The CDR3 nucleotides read TGCAGTGCCCCCGCGGGAGAGACCCAGTACTTC.

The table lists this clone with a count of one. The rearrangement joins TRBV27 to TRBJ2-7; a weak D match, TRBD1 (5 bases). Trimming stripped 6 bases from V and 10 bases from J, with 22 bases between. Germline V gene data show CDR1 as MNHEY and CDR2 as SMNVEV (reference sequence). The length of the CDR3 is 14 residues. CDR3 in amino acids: CASSPGPDPRAQYF. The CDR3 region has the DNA TGTGCCAGCAGCCCTGGGCCGGATCCCAGGGCACAGTACTTC.

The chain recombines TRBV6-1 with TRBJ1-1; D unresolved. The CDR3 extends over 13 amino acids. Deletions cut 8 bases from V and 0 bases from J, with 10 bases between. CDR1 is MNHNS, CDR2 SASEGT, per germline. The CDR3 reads CASRHVMNTEAFF. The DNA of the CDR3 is TGTGCCAGCCGACACGTCATGAACACTGAAGCTTTCTTT.